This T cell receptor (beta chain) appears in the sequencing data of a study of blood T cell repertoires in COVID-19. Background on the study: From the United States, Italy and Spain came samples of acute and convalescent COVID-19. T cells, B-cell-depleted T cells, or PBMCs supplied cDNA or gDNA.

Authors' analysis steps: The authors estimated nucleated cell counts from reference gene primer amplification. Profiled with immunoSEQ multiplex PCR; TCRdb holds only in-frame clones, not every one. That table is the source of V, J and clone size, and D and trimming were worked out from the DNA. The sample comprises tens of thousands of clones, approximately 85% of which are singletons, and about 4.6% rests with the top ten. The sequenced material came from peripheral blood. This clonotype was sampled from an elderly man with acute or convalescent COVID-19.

The CDR3: CASSSNRGLNEKLFF. For the CDR3, the DNA is TGTGCCAGCAGTTCCAACAGGGGCCTCAATGAAAAACTGTTTTTT. The chain links TRBV28 to TRBJ1-4; 7 bases are shared with TRBD1. Germline CDR1 MDHEN, CDR2 SYDVKM. The CDR3 is 15 residues long. The junction had 7 bases not matched to a gene; V was cut back by 4 bases and J by 5 bases.